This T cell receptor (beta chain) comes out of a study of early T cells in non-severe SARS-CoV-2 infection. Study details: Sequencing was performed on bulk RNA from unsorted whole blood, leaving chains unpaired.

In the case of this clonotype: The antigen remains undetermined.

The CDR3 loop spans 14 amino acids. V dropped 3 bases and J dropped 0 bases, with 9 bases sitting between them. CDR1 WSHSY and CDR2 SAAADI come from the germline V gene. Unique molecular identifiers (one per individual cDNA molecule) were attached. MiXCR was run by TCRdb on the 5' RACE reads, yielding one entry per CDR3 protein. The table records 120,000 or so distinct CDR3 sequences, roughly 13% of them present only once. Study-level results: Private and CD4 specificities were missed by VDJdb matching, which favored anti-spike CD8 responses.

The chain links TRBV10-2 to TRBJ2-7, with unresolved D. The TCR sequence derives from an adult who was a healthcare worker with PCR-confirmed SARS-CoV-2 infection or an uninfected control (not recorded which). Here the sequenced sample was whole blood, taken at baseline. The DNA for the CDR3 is TGCGCCAGCAGTGATGTTACCACCTCCTACGAGCAGTACTTC. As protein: CASSDVTTSYEQYF.